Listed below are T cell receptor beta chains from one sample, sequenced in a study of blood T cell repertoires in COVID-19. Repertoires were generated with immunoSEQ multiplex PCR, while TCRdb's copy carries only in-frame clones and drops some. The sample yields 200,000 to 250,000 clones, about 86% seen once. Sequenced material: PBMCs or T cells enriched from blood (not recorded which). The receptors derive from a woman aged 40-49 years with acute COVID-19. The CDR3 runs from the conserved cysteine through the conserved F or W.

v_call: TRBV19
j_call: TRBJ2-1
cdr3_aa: CASSPRQERRLTYNEQFF

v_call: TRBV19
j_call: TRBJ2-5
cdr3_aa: CASSPFGEETQYF

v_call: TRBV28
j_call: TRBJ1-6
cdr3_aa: CASSSDTPNNSPLHF

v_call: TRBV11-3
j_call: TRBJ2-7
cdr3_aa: CASTVTSGSYEQYF

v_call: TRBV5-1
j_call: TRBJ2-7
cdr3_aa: CASSFGGLSYEQYF

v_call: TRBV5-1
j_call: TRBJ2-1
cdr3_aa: CASSLGAGNNEQFF

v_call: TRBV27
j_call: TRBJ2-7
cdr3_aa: CASSPLGRAYEQYF

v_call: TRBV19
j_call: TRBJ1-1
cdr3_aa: CASSRDRERTEAFF

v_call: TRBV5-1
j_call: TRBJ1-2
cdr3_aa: CASSSGGLGFYGYTF

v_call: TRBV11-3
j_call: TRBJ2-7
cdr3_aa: CASRLAESSYEQYF

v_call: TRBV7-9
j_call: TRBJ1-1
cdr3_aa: CASRGLQVNTEAFF

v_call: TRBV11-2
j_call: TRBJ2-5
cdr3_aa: CASRPISGTSGETQYF

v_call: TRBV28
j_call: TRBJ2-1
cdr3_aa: CASSLLGLAGVRNEQFF

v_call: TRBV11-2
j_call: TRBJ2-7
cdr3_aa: CASSSGTGNEQYF

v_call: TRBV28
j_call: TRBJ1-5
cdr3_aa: CASSLLGGNSNQPQHF

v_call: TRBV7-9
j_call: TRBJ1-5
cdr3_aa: CASSFGGVEQPQHF

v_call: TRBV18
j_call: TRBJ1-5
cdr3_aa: CASSMDSGNQPQHF

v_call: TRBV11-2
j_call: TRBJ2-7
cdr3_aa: CASSLPGARKYEQYF

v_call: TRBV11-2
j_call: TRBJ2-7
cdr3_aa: CASSPYPDGTYEQYF

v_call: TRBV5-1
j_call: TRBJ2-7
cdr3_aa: CASSPGTSWQYF

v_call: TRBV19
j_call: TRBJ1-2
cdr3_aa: CASSMGGVGEANYGYTF

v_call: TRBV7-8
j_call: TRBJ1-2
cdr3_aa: CASSLASSANYGYTF

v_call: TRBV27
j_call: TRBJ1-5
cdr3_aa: CASSPLNQGANQPQHF

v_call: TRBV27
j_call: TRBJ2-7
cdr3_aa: CASSLTSGSLYEQYF

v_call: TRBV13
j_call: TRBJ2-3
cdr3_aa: CASNGPRGTQYF

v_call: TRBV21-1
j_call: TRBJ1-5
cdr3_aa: CASSKFIGGNQPQHF

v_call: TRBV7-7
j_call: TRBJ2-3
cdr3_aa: CASSRLGLGQGRSTDTQYF

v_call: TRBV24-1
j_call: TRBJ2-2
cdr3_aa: CATTGTSGSAGELFF

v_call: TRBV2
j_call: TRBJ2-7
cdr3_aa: CASNRGPYEQYF

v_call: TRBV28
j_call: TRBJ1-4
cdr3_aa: CASSLPGQGNEKLFF

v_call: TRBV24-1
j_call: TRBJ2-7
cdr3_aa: CATSDSMTLGEQYF

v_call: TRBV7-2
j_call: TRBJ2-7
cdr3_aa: CASSFFSGPPYEQYF